A single sample is the source of the 8 T cell receptor beta chains below, sequenced in a study of identical twins. In TCRdb, the 5' RACE reads were re-called with MiXCR into one record per CDR3 protein. Among about 1.7 million distinct CDR3 sequences listed, about 32% were seen once. Source material: cord blood. The receptor source for this set is a newborn girl in good health.

The chain uses TRBV5-1 and TRBJ1-2; no clear D gene. V was cut by 0 bases and J by 5 bases, with 17 bases left in between. The CDR3 extends over 16 amino acids. Germline lookup yields CDR1 SGHRS and CDR2 YFSETQ. CDR3 loop: CASSLGEATPRYGYTF. CDR3 DNA: TGCGCCAGCAGCTTGGGGGAGGCAACCCCAAGATATGGCTACACCTTC.

This clonotype was observed many times. The chain joins TRBV7-2 to TRBJ2-3, with D unresolved. The CDR3 has 15 residues. The V and J ends lost 1 base and 5 bases respectively, with 13 bases between them. CDR1 is SGHTA, CDR2 FQGNSA, per germline. CDR3 bases: TGTGCCAGCAGCTTAGTCGGCTCCGTCCGAGATACGCAGTATTTT. Translating it yields CASSLVGSVRDTQYF.

The CDR3, as DNA: TGTGCCAGCAGCCATTCCCAGGGGCATGGCTACACCTTC. The encoded protein is CASSHSQGHGYTF. This chain links TRBV7-9 with TRBJ1-2; D is possibly TRBD1 (6 bases). CDR1 is SEHNR, CDR2 FQNEAQ, per germline (reference sequence). V lost 5 bases to trimming and J lost 6 bases, with 13 bases between them. CDR3 length: 13 residues.

The rearrangement joins TRBV28 to TRBJ2-5, with TRBD2 matching over 10 bases. Trimming cost V 4 bases and J 11 bases; bases outside gene matches: 22. The CDR3 is 18 amino acids. Germline values: CDR1 MDHEN, CDR2 SYDVKM. The CDR3 nucleotides are TGTGCCAGCAGTTCAAGGGGTAGCGGGAGGTGGCCCTACAATGAGCAGTACTTC. Translating it yields CASSSRGSGRWPYNEQYF.

This sequence joins TRBV20-1 and TRBJ2-1, with no clear D. Trimming pared 0 bases from V and 5 bases from J, leaving 17 bases between. Germline V gene data show CDR1 as DFQATT and CDR2 as SNEGSKA (reference sequence). CDR3 length: 16 residues. The CDR3 DNA reads as TGCAGTGCTAGAGATCACGCGGCTGGAACCCACAATGAGCAGTTCTTC. Translating gives CSARDHAAGTHNEQFF.

The chain recombines TRBV28 with TRBJ2-7, with D possibly being TRBD1 or TRBD2 (5 bases each). The CDR3 has 14 residues. The V end lost 5 bases, the J end lost 2 bases, and 13 bases lay between the germline ends. Germline V gene lookup returns CDR1 MDHEN and CDR2 SYDVKM. This CDR3 reads CASSPQGRPYEQYF. For the CDR3, the DNA is TGTGCCAGCAGTCCCCAGGGACGACCCTACGAGCAGTACTTC.

Of note for this clonotype: This sequence may be a read error, since a much larger clone differs from it by one base. V is TRBV25-1 and J is TRBJ2-7; D is uncertain. Germline V CDR1 and CDR2: MGHDK, SYGVNS. The germline V and J ends were trimmed by 3 bases and 0 bases, with 6 bases remaining between them. There are 13 residues in the CDR3. This CDR3 reads CASSEHNSYEQYF. The CDR3 DNA is TGTGCCAGCAGTGAGCACAACTCCTACGAGCAGTACTTC.

There are a few counts of this clonotype. The chain has TRBV29-1 and TRBJ1-2; D remains ambiguous. From germline, CDR1 is SQVTM and CDR2 ANQGSEA. Trimming pared 3 bases from V and 4 bases from J, leaving 21 bases between. This CDR3 spans 16 amino acids. The CDR3 region is CSVDPFGEDLGYGYTF. The CDR3 DNA sequence: TGCAGCGTTGATCCCTTTGGGGAGGACCTCGGCTATGGCTACACCTTC.